These 32 T cell receptor beta chains share one sample of origin, sequenced in a study of beta chain features in type 1 diabetes (dated by TCRdb to the late 2010s). Library creation used the immunoSEQ multiplex PCR assay. All of the isolated RNA was reverse transcribed with the High Capacity cDNA Reverse Transcription Kit, so expressed TCRB transcripts were sequenced. Here the immuneACCESS table is served through TCRdb, limited to in-frame sequences with V and J called. Missing clones are a known gap in these copies; in checked studies unresolved V genes cover under half, and the rest lacks a known reason. The sample records around 500,000 clones, around 28% of which are singletons. The top ten constitute 0.06% to 0.07% of the sample. The material sequenced was naive CD4+ T cells from blood. In the paper's terms, the cell subset or site label means: true naive CD4+ T cells. All receptors come from a man aged 18-30 years in good health.

This rearrangement joins TRBV30 to TRBJ2-5, with D unresolved. CDR1 GTSNPN and CDR2 SVGIG come from the germline V gene (reference sequence). Deletions cut 5 bases from V and 2 bases from J, with 6 bases between. This CDR3 spans 11 amino acids. The CDR3 sequence is CAWDRQETQYF. As DNA, the CDR3 is TGTGCCTGGGATCGACAAGAGACCCAGTACTTC.

This clone occurred a few times. The gene calls are TRBV10-3 and TRBJ2-7; 8 positions match TRBD1. The CDR3 sequence is 14 residues long. CDR1 and CDR2 from the germline V gene are ENHRY and SYGVKD. With V trimmed by 4 bases and J by 1 base, 3 bases remained unmatched. CDR3 nucleotides: TGTGCCATCAGTGTTCAGGGGGCATCCTACGAGCAGTACTTC. Translation gives CAISVQGASYEQYF.

This chain uses TRBV30 with TRBJ2-7; D may be TRBD2 (5 bases). Germline V gives CDR1 GTSNPN, CDR2 SVGIG (reference sequence). V lost 0 bases, J lost 6 bases, and 15 bases lay in between. This CDR3 has 14 amino acids. The CDR3 DNA is TGTGCCTGGAGTGTACTGAGGGAAACGGGCGAGCAGTACTTC. It codes for CAWSVLRETGEQYF.

V and J are TRBV30 and TRBJ1-4; D may be TRBD1 (6 bases). CDR3 length: 12 residues. The germline gives CDR1 GTSNPN, CDR2 SVGIG (reference sequence). Trimming left V 6 bases short and J 8 bases short, with 13 bases between. CDR3 sequence (DNA): TGTGCCTGCACAGGGAGTTGGGAAAAACTGTTTTTT. Translation: CACTGSWEKLFF.

The chain links TRBV20-1 to TRBJ1-1; D remains ambiguous. Trimming left V 7 bases short and J 4 bases short, with 10 bases between. The length of the CDR3 is 11 residues. The germline gives CDR1 DFQATT, CDR2 SNEGSKA (reference sequence). The CDR3 DNA reads as TGCAGTGTCGATTTTGGCACTGAAGCTTTCTTT. This encodes CSVDFGTEAFF.

As regards this clone: The identical CDR3 is also encoded by other nucleotide sequences in the sample. This rearrangement joins TRBV5-1 to TRBJ2-7; TRBD1 is a possible D gene (5 bases). Germline values: CDR1 SGHRS, CDR2 YFSETQ. V lost 1 base to trimming and J lost 3 bases, with 5 bases between them. The CDR3 spans 12 residues. The CDR3 sequence: CASSLQGYEQYF. The CDR3 DNA sequence: TGCGCCAGCAGCTTGCAGGGCTACGAGCAGTACTTC.

There are a few counts of this clone. The chain joins TRBV4-1 to TRBJ1-3; D perhaps matches TRBD1 (5 bases). The CDR3 spans 15 residues. CDR1 is MGHRA, CDR2 YSYEKL, per germline. V was shortened by 0 bases and J by 2 bases, with 8 bases between the two germline ends. As DNA, the CDR3 is TGCGCCAGCAGCCAAGACAGGGTCCCTGGAAACACCATATATTTT. It yields the protein CASSQDRVPGNTIYF.

This chain connects TRBV29-1 to TRBJ2-7, with D perhaps matching TRBD2 (5 bases). Germline CDR1 reads SQVTM; CDR2 reads ANQGSEA. The CDR3 covers 15 residues. Between the trimmed V and J ends, which lost 6 bases and 3 bases, there was a span of 21 bases. The CDR3 DNA is TGCAGCGTGAGTCCCCTAGGACCCGGAGGCTACGAGCAGTACTTC. This sequence encodes CSVSPLGPGGYEQYF.

The chain links TRBV7-2 to TRBJ2-3; no firm D call. Germline V CDR1 and CDR2: SGHTA, FQGNSA. The CDR3 contains 15 residues. Trimming took 1 base from V and 1 from J, leaving 9 bases between them. CDR3 nucleotide sequence: TGTGCCAGCAGCTTAGGGCGAGTCGGCACAGATACGCAGTATTTT. Amino acids: CASSLGRVGTDTQYF.

This clone was seen a few times. The chain joins TRBV15 to TRBJ2-6, with D perhaps TRBD1 (6 bases). V was shortened by 8 bases and J by 0 bases, with 8 bases between the two germline ends. The CDR3 is 14 amino acids. In germline, CDR1 is LNHNV, CDR2 YYDKDF (reference sequence). The CDR3 loop reads CATGQFSGANVLTF. The CDR3 nucleotides are TGTGCCACCGGACAGTTCTCTGGGGCCAACGTCCTGACTTTC.

The chain joins TRBV11-1 to TRBJ2-5; 8 bases are a match to TRBD1. Germline loops: CDR1 SGHAT, CDR2 FQDESV (reference sequence). After removal of 3 bases from V and 5 bases from J, the junction contained 2 bases not matched to a gene. CDR3 length: 13 amino acids. CDR3 coding DNA: TGTGCCAGCAGCTTCAGGACAGGGGAGACCCAGTACTTC. It yields the protein CASSFRTGETQYF.

This clone has only a few counts. The chain couples TRBV9 to TRBJ2-1; 11 bases are shared with TRBD2. This CDR3 spans 16 amino acids. J lost 6 bases, V lost 1 base, and 6 bases had no gene match. Germline assignment: CDR1 SGDLS and CDR2 YYNGEE. The DNA of the CDR3 is TGTGCCAGCAGCGTACTAGCGGGAGGAGGGGGCAATGAGCAGTTCTTC. Residues: CASSVLAGGGGNEQFF.

About this clone itself: This CDR3 is also generated by other DNA sequences in the sample. V is TRBV7-9 and J is TRBJ1-1; no clear D gene. The ends were cut back, 5 bases at V and 1 base at J, with 8 bases in the middle. The CDR3 sequence is 13 residues long. Germline-derived CDR1 and CDR2 are SEHNR and FQNEAQ (reference sequence). The CDR3 protein is CASSLSGNTEAFF. The DNA of the CDR3 is TGTGCCAGCAGCCTCTCCGGGAACACTGAAGCTTTCTTT.

This clone was recorded a few times. The chain uses TRBV28 and TRBJ2-4; a possible D gene is TRBD2 (5 bases). The CDR3 contains 17 residues. Germline V gene lookup returns CDR1 MDHEN and CDR2 SYDVKM. Deletions cut 5 bases from V and 2 bases from J, with 19 bases between. The CDR3 region is CASSLISYRGTKNIQYF. The CDR3 coding sequence is TGTGCCAGCAGTCTAATTAGCTACCGGGGTACCAAAAACATTCAGTACTTC.

There are a few counts of this clone. The chain is built from TRBV28 and TRBJ2-7, with TRBD1 matching 9 bases. The CDR3 extends over 15 amino acids. Losses at the gene ends were 2 bases for V and 6 bases for J; bases not matched to a gene: 8. Looked up from germline, CDR1 is MDHEN and CDR2 is SYDVKM. CDR3 region: CASSLAGQGSSEQYF. DNA of the CDR3: TGTGCCAGCAGTTTAGCGGGACAGGGATCGTCCGAGCAGTACTTC.

This clone was found a few times. The rearrangement uses TRBV30 and TRBJ1-5; a possible D gene is TRBD1 (5 bases). The ends were cut back, 2 bases at V and 2 bases at J, with 13 bases in the middle. Germline V gene lookup returns CDR1 GTSNPN and CDR2 SVGIG (reference sequence). This CDR3 has 15 residues. The CDR3 nucleotides read TGTGCCTGGAGTCGAGCCCCGGGGGGCAATCAGCCCCAGCATTTT. Protein: CAWSRAPGGNQPQHF.

V and J are TRBV5-6 and TRBJ2-5, with a possible D match to TRBD2 (6 bases). The germline CDR1 and CDR2 sequences are SGHDT and YYEEEE. Trimming shortened V by 0 bases and J by 4 bases, and 16 bases separated the two germline ends. The CDR3 spans 16 residues. The CDR3: CASSLAGGVGAETQYF. The CDR3 nucleotides are TGTGCCAGCAGCTTGGCCGGGGGTGTGGGAGCAGAGACCCAGTACTTC.

The CDR3 protein is CASSPPTAGGLNEQFF. DNA of the CDR3: TGTGCCAGCTCACCGCCGACAGCGGGAGGGCTCAATGAGCAGTTCTTC. The rearrangement links TRBV18 to TRBJ2-1, with 10 bases identical to TRBD2. The V segment lost 3 bases and the J segment 6 bases; nucleotides outside the gene matches: 8. Germline V gives CDR1 KGHSH, CDR2 LQKENI. This CDR3 is 16 amino acids long.

The rearrangement links TRBV2 to TRBJ2-7; the D gene is possibly TRBD2 (6 bases). V was clipped by 6 bases and J by 5 bases, with 14 bases between them. The V gene's germline CDR1 is SNHLY and CDR2 FYNNEI. This CDR3 has 13 amino acids. This chain's CDR3 is CASSDPGGNEQYF. CDR3 nucleotides: TGTGCCAGCAGCGACCCGGGCGGGAACGAGCAGTACTTC.

The chain uses TRBV10-3 and TRBJ2-3, with TRBD2 as a possible D gene (5 bases). V lost 4 bases and J 4 bases, leaving 15 bases between the germline ends. Germline V gene sequence: CDR1 ENHRY, CDR2 SYGVKD. The CDR3 length is 15 residues. The CDR3 DNA sequence: TGTGCCATCAGTGGTCGTACTAGTGAGGCAGATACGCAGTATTTT. It encodes CAISGRTSEADTQYF.

This chain joins TRBV7-9 and TRBJ2-1; the match to TRBD2 covers 8 bases. This CDR3 has 14 residues. The germline V gene encodes CDR1 SEHNR and CDR2 FQNEAQ (reference sequence). V was clipped by 6 bases and J by 0 bases; unmatched bases: 1. CDR3 nucleotides: TGTGCCAGCAGGAGCGGGAGCTCCTACAATGAGCAGTTCTTC. It encodes CASRSGSSYNEQFF.

This clone was detected only a few times. V and J are TRBV28 and TRBJ2-1; TRBD1 matches at 12 bases. CDR3 length: 16 residues. V shed 1 base, J shed 8 bases, and the junction held 6 bases outside the gene matches. The germline V gene has CDR1 MDHEN and CDR2 SYDVKM. The CDR3 protein is CASSLYGTGGIDEQFF. The CDR3 DNA reads as TGTGCCAGCAGTTTATACGGGACAGGGGGCATCGATGAGCAGTTCTTC.

In its sample, this clone was seen once. This chain links TRBV10-2 with TRBJ2-4; D gene uncertain. Germline-derived CDR1 and CDR2 are WSHSY and SAAADI. This CDR3 is built from 11 residues. The V and J ends lost 6 bases and 5 bases respectively, with 5 bases between them. CDR3 loop: CASSSENIQYF. CDR3 sequence (DNA): TGCGCCAGCAGCTCGGAAAACATTCAGTACTTC.

This clone turned up a few times. CDR3 nucleotide sequence: TGTGCCATCTCCAGCACGGGGCCAGATACGCAGTATTTT. The encoded protein is CAISSTGPDTQYF. The chain is built from TRBV10-3 and TRBJ2-3; D may match TRBD1 or TRBD2 (5 bases each). Germline CDR1 ENHRY, CDR2 SYGVKD. V was clipped by 8 bases and J by 4 bases, with 13 bases between them. The CDR3 length is 13 residues.

The chain is built from TRBV5-1 and TRBJ2-1, with D possibly matching TRBD2 (5 bases). The CDR3 has 13 amino acids. In germline, CDR1 is SGHRS, CDR2 YFSETQ. V shed 5 bases and J shed 6 bases, with 12 bases lying between them. Written as DNA, the CDR3 is TGCGCCAGCAGGGTCGGGGTTGTCAATGAGCAGTTCTTC. It translates to CASRVGVVNEQFF.

This clone was counted only a few times. The rearrangement uses TRBV18 and TRBJ2-7, with D unclear. There are 14 residues in the CDR3. V was shortened by 5 bases and J by 3 bases, with 14 bases between the two germline ends. CDR1 is KGHSH and CDR2 is LQKENI in the germline V gene. The CDR3: CASSSTRQVYEQYF. CDR3 nucleotides: TGTGCCAGCTCATCAACCCGGCAGGTCTACGAGCAGTACTTC.

This chain connects TRBV9 to TRBJ2-1; D might be TRBD1 or TRBD2, each matching 5 bases. Trimming left V 2 bases short and J 10 bases short, with 16 bases between. Germline CDR1 is SGDLS and CDR2 is YYNGEE. The CDR3 contains 14 residues. The CDR3 DNA is TGTGCCAGCAGCGTGGACTGGGACCCCGCAGAGCAGTTCTTC. As protein: CASSVDWDPAEQFF.

This clone has only a few counts. The V and J genes are TRBV7-9 and TRBJ1-1; 10 nucleotides match TRBD1. Germline assignment: CDR1 SEHNR and CDR2 FQNEAQ (reference sequence). The CDR3 sequence is 16 residues long. V lost 3 bases to trimming and J lost 3 bases; unmatched junction nucleotides: 7. The CDR3, as DNA: TGTGCCAGCAGCTTCCCGGACAGGGGGACTCACACTGAAGCTTTCTTT. Residues: CASSFPDRGTHTEAFF.

The chain couples TRBV21-1 to TRBJ1-5; the DNA was not compared with TRBD1, the D call given in the table. TRBV21-1 corresponds to a pseudogene. This CDR3 is built from 20 residues. CDR3 sequence (DNA): TGTGCCAGCAGCAAACGCCGCCGACACACAGGGCTCGATAGCAATCAGCCCCAGCATTTT. Protein sequence: CASSKRRRHTGLDSNQPQHF.

The V gene is TRBV30, the J gene TRBJ2-7, with 8 bases identical to TRBD2. This CDR3 contains 14 residues. After removal of 2 bases from V and 4 bases from J, the junction contained 7 bases not matched to a gene. Germline values: CDR1 GTSNPN, CDR2 SVGIG (reference sequence). The CDR3 nucleotides read TGTGCCTGGAGTAAATTAGCGGGGACATACGAGCAGTACTTC. This translates into CAWSKLAGTYEQYF.

The chain is built from TRBV30 and TRBJ1-5, with D possibly being TRBD1 (6 bases). CDR1 is GTSNPN and CDR2 is SVGIG in the germline V gene (reference sequence). Deletions cut 6 bases from V and 9 bases from J, with 15 bases between. The CDR3 has 12 amino acids. Here the CDR3 reads CACHYRGGPQHF. The CDR3 DNA reads TGTGCCTGTCACTATCGAGGGGGGCCCCAGCATTTT. Full variable domain (rest looked up from reference TRBV30 and TRBJ1-5): SQTIHQWPATLVQPVGSPLSLECTVEGTSNPNLYWYRQAAGRGLQLLFYSVGIGQISSEVPQNLSASRPQDRQFILSSKKLLLSDSGFYLCACHYRGGPQHFGDGTRLSIL.

As to this clone: Other DNA sequences within the sample encode an identical CDR3. The J gene is TRBJ2-7, the V gene TRBV11-2; D ambiguous. Germline V gene lookup returns CDR1 SGHAT and CDR2 FQNNGV. The CDR3 totals 12 residues. The ends were cut back, 3 bases at V and 1 base at J, with 4 bases in the middle. Here the CDR3 reads CASSFGSYEQYF. The CDR3 DNA is TGTGCCAGCAGCTTCGGGTCCTACGAGCAGTACTTC.